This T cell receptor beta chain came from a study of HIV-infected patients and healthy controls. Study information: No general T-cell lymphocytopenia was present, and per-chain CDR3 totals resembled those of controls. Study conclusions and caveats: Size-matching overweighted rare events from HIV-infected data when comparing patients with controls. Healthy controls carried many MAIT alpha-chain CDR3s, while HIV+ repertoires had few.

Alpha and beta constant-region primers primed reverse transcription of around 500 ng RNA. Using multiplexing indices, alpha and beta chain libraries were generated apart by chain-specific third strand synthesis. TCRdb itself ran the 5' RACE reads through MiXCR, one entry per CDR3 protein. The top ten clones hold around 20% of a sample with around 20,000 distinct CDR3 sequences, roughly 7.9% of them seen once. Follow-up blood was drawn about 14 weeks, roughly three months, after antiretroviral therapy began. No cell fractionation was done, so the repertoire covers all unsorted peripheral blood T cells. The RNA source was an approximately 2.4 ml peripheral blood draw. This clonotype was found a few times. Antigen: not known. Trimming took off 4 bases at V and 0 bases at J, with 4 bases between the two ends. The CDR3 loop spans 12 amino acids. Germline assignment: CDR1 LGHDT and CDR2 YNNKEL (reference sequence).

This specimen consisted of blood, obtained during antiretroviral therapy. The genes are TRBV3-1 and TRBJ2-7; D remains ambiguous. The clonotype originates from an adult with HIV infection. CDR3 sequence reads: CASSLDSYEQYF. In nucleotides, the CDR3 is TGTGCCAGCAGCCTCGACTCCTACGAGCAGTACTTC.